The present T cell receptor beta chain was sequenced within a study of T cell changes during pregnancy in multiple sclerosis. The V gene lost 6 bases and the J gene lost 7 bases, with 16 bases spanning the gap. This CDR3 is 14 amino acids long. In germline, CDR1 is MNHEY, CDR2 SVGAGI. Assay: immunoSEQ multiplex PCR; the TCRdb copy retains only in-frame clones and omits some. The table lists approximately 80,000 clones, approximately 93% of them singletons, with around 0.91% in the top ten. The rearrangement uses TRBV6-5 and TRBJ1-3; D is undetermined. This receptor was identified in a female donor in good health, enrolled as a control in a pregnancy study. The sequences come from peripheral blood, collected in the second trimester of pregnancy. In DNA, the CDR3 is TGTGCCAGCAGCCGCAGTCGTCTCGGGAACACCATATATTTT. This encodes CASSRSRLGNTIYF.